This T cell receptor (beta chain) stems from a study of blood T cell repertoires in COVID-19. V gave up 4 bases and J gave up 4 bases; unmatched junction bases: 1. The CDR3 spans 13 residues. The germline V gene has CDR1 WSHSY and CDR2 SAAADI. Data came from immunoSEQ multiplex PCR; TCRdb stores just in-frame clones and leaves some out. Of around 58,000 clones in the sample, over 75% were seen once. The material sequenced was peripheral blood. The gene calls are TRBV10-2 and TRBJ1-2; 9 bases are shared with TRBD1. The receptor was derived from a woman aged 55-75 years with COVID-19, enrolled during active disease. The CDR3 spells CASSGGQGYGYTF. The CDR3, as DNA: TGCGCCAGCAGTGGGGGACAGGGCTATGGCTACACCTTC.